The text below deals with one TCR beta chain. The data are from a study of cytomegalovirus exposure and HLA in healthy donors. PCR involved 60 Vbeta and 13 Jbeta primers. This table comes from immunoSEQ multiplex PCR, and its TCRdb copy is limited to in-frame clones, with some not included. The sample records some 130,000 clones, roughly 60% being singletons. The CDR3 extends over 13 amino acids. Germline V gene lookup returns CDR1 SNHLY and CDR2 FYNNEI. V dropped 1 base and J dropped 5 bases, with 8 bases sitting between them. J is TRBJ1-2 and V is TRBV2, with D perhaps TRBD1 (6 bases). The specimen sequenced was PBMCs. The clonotype was recovered from a woman aged 40-49 years in good health and CMV-seronegative. CDR3 DNA sequence: TGTGCCAGCAGTGAAGGTCAGGGGTATGGCTACACCTTC. This gives the protein CASSEGQGYGYTF.